This T cell receptor beta chain was captured by sequencing in a study of cytomegalovirus exposure and HLA in healthy donors (TCRdb year 2017). General notes on the study: In an earlier analysis of some 550 of the donors, 276 Gb of sequence data and some 100 million unique TCR beta sequences from roughly 190 million T cells were reported. An earlier analysis of fewer than 700 of the donors applied high-throughput TCR beta sequencing to assess whether each TCR beta V gene segment acted as functional or pseudogenic. A separate validation cohort of over 95 different subjects was used in addition to the approximately 640-subject first cohort. The study combined high-throughput TCR immunosequencing, statistical association of individual TCRs with disease status, and machine learning to predict cytomegalovirus infection status. A later analysis re-examined previously published TCR beta repertoires from 610 or so donors and added high-resolution HLA genotyping to investigate patterns of TCR occurrence. Of the approximately 370 genotyped donors, 75% to 85% were placed in the genetic ancestry cluster associated with self-reported Caucasian donors. A later genetic analysis used genome-wide SNP genotypes for about 60% of the roughly 700 donors, treating that subset as a discovery cohort. Roughly five DR-DQ haplotypes were handled as single units for association and clustering because linkage in the cohort was strong. Donor age, sex, ethnicity and CMV serostatus were compiled together with the repertoire data. An early release covering some 640 HLA-typed donors comprised about 300 gigabases of sequencing data and some 79 million unique TCR sequences. The study aimed to test whether signatures of past pathogen exposure could be identified by cataloging public T cell receptors. HLA typing covered class I and class II loci at four-digit resolution. The study profiled the T cell repertoires of about 720 subjects by immunosequencing and related them to cytomegalovirus serostatus. Among about 370 genotyped donors of the cohort, an average of around 250,000 unique TCR beta nucleotide sequences was sequenced per donor, of which about 19% were non-productive. The number of donors typed differed by locus, with roughly 620-630 for A, B, C, DRB1 and DQB1, roughly 550 for DQA1, about 610 for DPA1, and over 400 for DPB1. Every discovery cohort repertoire had been produced on one sequencing platform. In the later analysis, no new phenotypic data were used to find candidate immune exposures; instead, reliance was placed on TCR beta sequences and their occurrence across donors. Here is what the overall study found, with its caveats: Linkage disequilibrium might explain the correlated functional status among segregating V segments, but an unknown experimental factor could not be excluded. When HLA alleles, especially DR and DQ, strongly co-occurred, TCR associations were difficult to assign to individual alleles. Broadly in line with IMGT annotations, most TCR beta V segments showed up in productive rearrangements about 90% or about 30% of the time in an earlier analysis of several hundred of the donors. This cohort had only TCR beta chains sequenced, and the lack of alpha or paired-chain data limited which features could be detected. A later analysis found that HLA-associated TCR beta chains were more clonally expanded and had lower generation probabilities than equally common non-associated chains. In a later genetic analysis, fewer N-insertions in productive TCRs were reported among donors in an Asian-associated ancestry cluster than the 666-donor mean. The presence/absence analyses assumed that sequencing depth was roughly uniform across donors, and that assumption may not be true. A further reported finding was that TCR beta sequences accurately predicted the HLA-A and HLA-B alleles for most subjects in the first cohort. In a later analysis, most CMV-associated TCR beta chains were found to appear HLA-restricted, with HLA associations seemingly driven largely by CMV exposure. In a later analysis, around 17,000 TCR beta sequences were associated with specific HLA alleles at a false discovery rate of 0.05. For the cohort, immune exposure information was limited to CMV serostatus. Some IMGT-functional V segments, including TRBV6-2 and TRBV6-3, could not be told apart with the 87-base-pair reads, so those segments were excluded. V-gene and J-gene trimming of TCR beta chains was associated with a missense DCLRE1C variant in a later genetic analysis, and the association was replicated in an independent cohort. In a later analysis, several top co-occurrence clusters were reported to appear linked to parvovirus B19, influenza, CMV and Epstein-Barr virus. Cytomegalovirus status was reported to be diagnosed by the classifier with high specificity and sensitivity in both the original and validation cohorts. Because counts were too low, roughly 16 rarely observed V segments, including chromosome 9 orphons, were left out of the earlier analysis of a few hundred of the donors. In vitro tests confirmed that three of the cytomegalovirus-associated TCR beta chains recognize cytomegalovirus antigens. In the study, 150 to 200 TCR beta chains were listed as associated with cytomegalovirus. Across donors, most TCR sequences were observed very rarely, whereas some public TCRs were present in many individuals. A cluster of highly shared sequence variants was judged likely to be a technical artifact of the sequencing pipeline. The authors suggested that the approach could potentially be generalized to other disease states and immunological phenotypes. Because HLA typing was unavailable for some donors at each locus, only the typed subset was used in association tests. In a later analysis, the rate of TCR association differed among HLA loci, with DRB1 alleles having the most associated TCRs and HLA-C alleles having the fewest.

Between the V and J ends, shortened by 5 bases and 1 base respectively, the junction contains 9 bases. Sequences SGHRS (CDR1) and YFSETQ (CDR2) are obtained from the germline V gene. Taken from cysteine to phenylalanine, the CDR3 has 13 residues. The entry retains the CDR3 DNA only, 39 bases that are in frame from base 1. Comments on this clone: The target of this receptor is not known. No qualities accompany the bases; no much larger clone lies one base away. The sample contains more than one DNA sequence encoding this CDR3.

Library creation used the immunoSEQ multiplex PCR assay. For the multiplex PCR, a mixture combining 60 forward primers for TCR Vbeta segments and 13 reverse primers for TCR Jbeta segments was used. A multiplex PCR assay on genomic DNA amplified the CDR3 region of rearranged TCR beta genes. On the Illumina HiSeq System, the amplified TCR beta libraries were sequenced as 87-base-pair reads. In the original analysis: Across the roughly 640 repertoires, a later analysis counted some 80 million unique TCR beta chains, some 11 million of which were shared by at least two donors. To remove PCR and sequencing errors, raw reads were error-corrected and collapsed into unique sequences using a nearest-neighbor algorithm that merged closely related sequences. Alignment of CDR3 sequences to IMGT reference sequences was used to assign V, D and J gene segments. Each retained sequence needed at least a six-nucleotide match to both a V gene segment and a J gene segment. A rearrangement counted as productive if the CDR3 had no stop codons and remained in frame with V and J, and every other rearrangement counted as non-productive. CDR3 was defined by IMGT convention, running from the second conserved V-encoded cysteine to the conserved J-encoded phenylalanine. The earlier analysis of 587 of the donors excluded any sequence lacking an unambiguous match to a single V gene segment. In an earlier analysis of 587 of the donors, V segments were called functional above 56.7% productive rearrangements and were called segregating when the between-donor standard deviation exceeded 5%. A statistical classification framework was built for diagnosing cytomegalovirus status from the catalog of TCR beta chain sequences. In a later analysis, TCR nucleotide sequences were compared against IMGT/GENE-DB human TR gene sequences so that V and J genes could be assigned. The TCRdist pipeline was used in a later analysis to assign CDR3 sequences and most-parsimonious VDJ recombination scenarios. In a later analysis, every TCR beta chain was defined by the combination of its CDR3 amino acid sequence and its V-gene family, and reads without a unique V-gene family were dropped. In a later analysis, around 600 highly shared, low-generation-probability nucleotide sequences were removed to address suspected cross-contamination and a sequencing artifact. A later analysis calculated a clonal expansion index for each public chain from normalized within-repertoire ranks of inferred template counts. In a later analysis, generation probabilities were computed using a VDJ recombination model fitted to out-of-frame rearrangements, and the results were checked against IGoR. In a later analysis, TCR-TCR, TCR-HLA and TCR-CMV co-occurrence was scored with hypergeometric tests, and a repertoire-size bias correction was applied to TCR pairs. To estimate false discovery rates, a later analysis permuted the HLA or CMV assignments 20 times. In a later analysis, co-occurring TCRs were grouped using DBSCAN, and TCRdist sequence similarity was added for clustering within HLA-allele-positive subsets. Repertoires with fewer than 30,000 or more than 120,000 public chains, plus five repertoires with anomalous nucleotide sharing, were excluded from co-occurrence clustering. TCRdb holds this immuneACCESS table with in-frame rearrangements only. Some clones are missing; in checked studies, unresolved V genes explain under half, and the rest has no known cause. The V and J calls and the clone size are those of that table, but D and trimming were determined from the DNA. In all, the sample holds about 170,000 clones, and almost 75% of those were seen once. The ten largest clonotypes hold roughly 5.2% of the sample.

The cohort was made up of approximately 670 healthy bone marrow donors. At the time of sampling, all cohort members were nominally healthy, though unrecorded immune exposures were likely present. The donor tested CMV seropositive, placing the donor among the 290 or so seropositive members of the cohort. A peripheral blood sample was collected from each donor, and TCR beta sequencing was performed on peripheral blood mononuclear cells. Genomic DNA was extracted from the blood cell samples with the Qiagen DNeasy Blood Extraction Kit. This chain joins TRBV5-1 to TRBJ1-1, with TRBD1 tentatively as D gene (5 bases match). The sequenced sample was PBMCs. The sequence derives from a woman aged 18-30 years in good health and CMV-seropositive. The DNA reads as follows: TGCGCCAGCAGTTCCACAGGGAACACTGAAGCTTTCTTT. Protein translation: CASSSTGNTEAFF.